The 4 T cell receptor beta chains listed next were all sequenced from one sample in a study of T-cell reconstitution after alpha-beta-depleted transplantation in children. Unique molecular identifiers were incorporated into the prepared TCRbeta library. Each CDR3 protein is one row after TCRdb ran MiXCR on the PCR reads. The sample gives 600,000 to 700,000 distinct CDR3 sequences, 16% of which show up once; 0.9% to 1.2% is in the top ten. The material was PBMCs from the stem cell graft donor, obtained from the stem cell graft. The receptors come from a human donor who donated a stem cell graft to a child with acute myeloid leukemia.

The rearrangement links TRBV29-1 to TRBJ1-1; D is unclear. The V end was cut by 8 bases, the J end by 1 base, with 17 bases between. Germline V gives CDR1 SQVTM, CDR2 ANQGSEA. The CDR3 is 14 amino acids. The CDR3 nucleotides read TGCAGCCCCCGGAGAGTTTCTGGGAACACTGAAGCTTTCTTT. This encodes CSPRRVSGNTEAFF.

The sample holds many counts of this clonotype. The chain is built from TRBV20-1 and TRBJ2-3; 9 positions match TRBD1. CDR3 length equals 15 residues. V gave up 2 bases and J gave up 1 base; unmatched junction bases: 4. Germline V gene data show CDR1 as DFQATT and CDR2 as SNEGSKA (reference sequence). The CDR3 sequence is CSARKGQGRTDTQYF. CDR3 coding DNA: TGCAGTGCTAGAAAGGGACAGGGACGCACAGATACGCAGTATTTT.

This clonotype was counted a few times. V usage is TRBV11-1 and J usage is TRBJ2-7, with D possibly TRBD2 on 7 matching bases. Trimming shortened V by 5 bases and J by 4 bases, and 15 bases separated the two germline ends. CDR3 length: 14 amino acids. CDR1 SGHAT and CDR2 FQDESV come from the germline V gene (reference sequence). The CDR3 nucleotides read TGTGCCAGCAGCCTCTCGCGGGGGCCTTACGAGCAGTACGTC. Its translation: CASSLSRGPYEQYV.

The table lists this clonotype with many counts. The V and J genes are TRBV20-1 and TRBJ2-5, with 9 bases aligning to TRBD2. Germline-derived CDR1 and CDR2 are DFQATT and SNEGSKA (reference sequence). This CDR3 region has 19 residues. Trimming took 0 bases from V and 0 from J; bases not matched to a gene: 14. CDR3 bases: TGCAGTGCTAGAGATCTCGCATCGGTAGCGGGGGATCACCAAGAGACCCAGTACTTC. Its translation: CSARDLASVAGDHQETQYF.